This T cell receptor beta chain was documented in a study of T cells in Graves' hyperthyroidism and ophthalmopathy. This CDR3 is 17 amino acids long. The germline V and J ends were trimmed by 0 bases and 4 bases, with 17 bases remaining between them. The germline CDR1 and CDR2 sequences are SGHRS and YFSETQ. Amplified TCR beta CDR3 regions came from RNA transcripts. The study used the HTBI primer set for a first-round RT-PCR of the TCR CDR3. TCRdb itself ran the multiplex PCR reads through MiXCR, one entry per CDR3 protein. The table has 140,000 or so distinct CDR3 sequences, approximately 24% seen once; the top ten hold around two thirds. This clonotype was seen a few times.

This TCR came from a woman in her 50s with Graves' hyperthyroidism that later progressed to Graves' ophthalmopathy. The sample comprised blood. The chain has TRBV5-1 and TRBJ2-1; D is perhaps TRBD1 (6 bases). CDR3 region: CASSLAELRGFYNEQFF. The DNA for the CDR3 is TGCGCCAGCAGCTTGGCCGAATTGAGGGGGTTTTACAATGAGCAGTTCTTC.